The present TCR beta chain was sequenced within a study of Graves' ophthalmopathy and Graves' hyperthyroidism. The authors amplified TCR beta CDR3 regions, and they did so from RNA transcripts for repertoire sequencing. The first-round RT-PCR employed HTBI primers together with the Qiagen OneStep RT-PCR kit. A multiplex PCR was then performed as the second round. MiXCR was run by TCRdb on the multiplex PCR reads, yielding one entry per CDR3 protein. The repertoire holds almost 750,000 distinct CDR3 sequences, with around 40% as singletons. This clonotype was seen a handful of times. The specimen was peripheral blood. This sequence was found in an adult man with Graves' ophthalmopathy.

The DNA for the CDR3 is TGTGCCAGTAGCTACGTCGGAGAGGGGAGGGAAGAGACCCAGTACTTC. Its protein product is CASSYVGEGREETQYF. The chain links TRBV19 to TRBJ2-5; 7 positions match TRBD2. J was trimmed by 3 bases and V by 6 bases; bases with no gene match: 13. The germline gives CDR1 LNHDA, CDR2 SQIVND (reference sequence). The CDR3 is made up of 16 amino acids.